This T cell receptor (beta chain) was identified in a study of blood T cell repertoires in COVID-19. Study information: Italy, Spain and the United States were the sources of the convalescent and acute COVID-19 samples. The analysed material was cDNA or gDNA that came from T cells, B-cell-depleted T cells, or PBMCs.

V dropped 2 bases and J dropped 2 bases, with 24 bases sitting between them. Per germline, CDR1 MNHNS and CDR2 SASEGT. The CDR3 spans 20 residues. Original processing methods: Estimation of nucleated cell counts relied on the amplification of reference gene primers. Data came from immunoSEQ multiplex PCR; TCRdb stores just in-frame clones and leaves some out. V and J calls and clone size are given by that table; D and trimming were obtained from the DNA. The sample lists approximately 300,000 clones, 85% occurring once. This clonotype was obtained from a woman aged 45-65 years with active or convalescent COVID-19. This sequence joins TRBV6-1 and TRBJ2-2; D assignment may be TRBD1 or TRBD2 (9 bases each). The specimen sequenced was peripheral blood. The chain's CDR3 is CASSERTGARLADNTGELFF. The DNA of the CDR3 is TGTGCCAGCAGTGAAAGGACAGGGGCGAGACTAGCGGACAACACCGGGGAGCTGTTTTTT.